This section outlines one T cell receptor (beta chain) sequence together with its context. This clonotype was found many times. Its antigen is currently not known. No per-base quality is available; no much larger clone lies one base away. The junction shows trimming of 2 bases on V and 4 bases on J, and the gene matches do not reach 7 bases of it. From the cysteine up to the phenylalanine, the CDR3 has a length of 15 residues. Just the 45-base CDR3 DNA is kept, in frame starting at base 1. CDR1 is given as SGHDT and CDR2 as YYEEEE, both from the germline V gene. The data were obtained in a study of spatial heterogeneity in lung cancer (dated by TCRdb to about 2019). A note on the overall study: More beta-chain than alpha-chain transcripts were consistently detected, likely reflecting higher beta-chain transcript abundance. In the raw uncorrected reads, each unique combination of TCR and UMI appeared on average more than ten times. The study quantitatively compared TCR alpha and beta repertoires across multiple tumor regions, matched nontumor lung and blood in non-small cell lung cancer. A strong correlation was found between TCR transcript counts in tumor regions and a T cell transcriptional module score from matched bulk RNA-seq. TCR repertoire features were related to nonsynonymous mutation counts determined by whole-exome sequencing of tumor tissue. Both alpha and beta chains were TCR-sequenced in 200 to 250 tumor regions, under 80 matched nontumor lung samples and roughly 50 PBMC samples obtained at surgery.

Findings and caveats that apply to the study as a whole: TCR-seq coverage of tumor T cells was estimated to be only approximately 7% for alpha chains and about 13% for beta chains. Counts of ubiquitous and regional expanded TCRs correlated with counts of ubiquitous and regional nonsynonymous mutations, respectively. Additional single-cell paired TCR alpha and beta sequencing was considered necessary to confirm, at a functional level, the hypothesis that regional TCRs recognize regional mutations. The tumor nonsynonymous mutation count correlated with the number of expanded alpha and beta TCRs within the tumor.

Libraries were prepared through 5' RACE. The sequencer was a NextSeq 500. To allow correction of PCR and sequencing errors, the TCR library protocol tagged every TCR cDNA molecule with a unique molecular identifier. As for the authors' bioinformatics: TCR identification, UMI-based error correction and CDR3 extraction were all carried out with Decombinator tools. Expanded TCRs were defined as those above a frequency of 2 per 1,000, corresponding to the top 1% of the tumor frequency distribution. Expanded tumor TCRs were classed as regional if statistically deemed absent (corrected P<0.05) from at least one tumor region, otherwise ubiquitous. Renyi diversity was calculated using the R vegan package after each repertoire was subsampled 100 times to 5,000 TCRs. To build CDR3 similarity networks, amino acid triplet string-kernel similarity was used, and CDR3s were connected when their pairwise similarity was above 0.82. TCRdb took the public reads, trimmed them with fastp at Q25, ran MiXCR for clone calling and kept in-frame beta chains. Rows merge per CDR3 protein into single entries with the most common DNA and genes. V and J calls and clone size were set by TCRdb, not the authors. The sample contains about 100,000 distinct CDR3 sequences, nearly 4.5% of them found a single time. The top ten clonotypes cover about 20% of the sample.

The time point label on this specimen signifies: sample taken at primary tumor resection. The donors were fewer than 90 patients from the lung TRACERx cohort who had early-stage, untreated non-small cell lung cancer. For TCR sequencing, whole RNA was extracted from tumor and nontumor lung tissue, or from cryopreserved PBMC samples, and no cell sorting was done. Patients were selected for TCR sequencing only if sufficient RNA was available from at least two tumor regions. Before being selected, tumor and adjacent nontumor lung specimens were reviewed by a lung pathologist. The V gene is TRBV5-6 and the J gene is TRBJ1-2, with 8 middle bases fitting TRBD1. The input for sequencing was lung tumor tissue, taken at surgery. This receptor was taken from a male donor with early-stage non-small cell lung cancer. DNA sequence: TGTGCCAGCAGCTTCCGGGACAGGAACGGCTATGGCTACACCTTC. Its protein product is CASSFRDRNGYGYTF.